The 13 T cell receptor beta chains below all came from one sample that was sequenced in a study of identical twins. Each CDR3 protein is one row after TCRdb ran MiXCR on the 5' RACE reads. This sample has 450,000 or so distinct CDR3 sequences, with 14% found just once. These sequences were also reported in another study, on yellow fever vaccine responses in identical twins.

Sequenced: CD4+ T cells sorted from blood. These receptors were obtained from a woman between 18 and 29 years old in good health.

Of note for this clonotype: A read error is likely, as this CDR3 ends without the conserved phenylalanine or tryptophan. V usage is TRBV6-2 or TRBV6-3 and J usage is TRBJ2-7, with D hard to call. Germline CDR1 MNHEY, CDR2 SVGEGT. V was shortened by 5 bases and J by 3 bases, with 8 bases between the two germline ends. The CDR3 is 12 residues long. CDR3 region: CASSRTYYEQYL. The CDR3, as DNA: TGTGCCAGCAGTAGGACCTACTACGAGCAGTACTTA.

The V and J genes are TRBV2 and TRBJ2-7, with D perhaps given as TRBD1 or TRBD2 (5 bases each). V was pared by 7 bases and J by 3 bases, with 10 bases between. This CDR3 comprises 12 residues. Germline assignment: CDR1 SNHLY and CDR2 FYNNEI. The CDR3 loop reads CASTGAGYEQYF. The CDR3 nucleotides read TGTGCCAGCACCGGGGCAGGCTACGAGCAGTACTTC.

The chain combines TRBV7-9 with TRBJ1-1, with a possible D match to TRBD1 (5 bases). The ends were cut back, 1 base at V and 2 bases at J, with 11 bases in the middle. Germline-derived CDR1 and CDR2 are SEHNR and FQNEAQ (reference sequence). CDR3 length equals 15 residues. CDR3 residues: CASSLGLGGNTEAFF. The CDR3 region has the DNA TGTGCCAGCAGCTTAGGTCTGGGGGGAAACACTGAAGCTTTCTTT.

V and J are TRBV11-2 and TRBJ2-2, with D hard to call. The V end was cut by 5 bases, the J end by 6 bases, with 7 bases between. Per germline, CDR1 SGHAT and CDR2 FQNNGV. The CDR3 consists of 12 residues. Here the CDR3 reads CASSPYPGELFF. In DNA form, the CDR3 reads TGTGCCAGCAGCCCCTACCCCGGGGAGCTGTTTTTT.

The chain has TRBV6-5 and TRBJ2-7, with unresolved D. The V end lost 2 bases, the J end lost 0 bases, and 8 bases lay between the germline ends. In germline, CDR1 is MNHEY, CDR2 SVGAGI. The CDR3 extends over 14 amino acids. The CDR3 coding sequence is TGTGCCAGCAGTTACCCGACGGGCTCCTACGAGCAGTACTTC. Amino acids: CASSYPTGSYEQYF.

This CDR3 reads CASSPGTATISSYEQYF. The CDR3 DNA reads as TGTGCCAGCAGCCCTGGGACAGCGACGATTAGCTCCTACGAGCAGTACTTC. This chain joins TRBV14 and TRBJ2-7; 7 bases agree with TRBD1. Germline V gives CDR1 SGHDN, CDR2 FVKESK. V lost 4 bases and J lost 0; bases outside the gene matches: 12. This CDR3 is built from 17 residues.

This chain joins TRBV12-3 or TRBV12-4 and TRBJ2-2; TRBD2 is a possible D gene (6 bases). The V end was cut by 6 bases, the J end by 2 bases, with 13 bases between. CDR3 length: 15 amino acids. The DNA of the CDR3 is TGTGCCAGCAGAACCGGCGGGGTAAACACCGGGGAGCTGTTTTTT. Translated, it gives CASRTGGVNTGELFF.

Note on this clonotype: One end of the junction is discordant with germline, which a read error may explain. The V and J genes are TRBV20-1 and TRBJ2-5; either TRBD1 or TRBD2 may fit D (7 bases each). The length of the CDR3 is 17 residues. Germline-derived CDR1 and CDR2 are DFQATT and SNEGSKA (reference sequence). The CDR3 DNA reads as TGCTGTGCTAGGAGGATCTCAGGGGGACTACCTCCAGAGACCCAGTACTTC. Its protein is CCARRISGGLPPETQYF.

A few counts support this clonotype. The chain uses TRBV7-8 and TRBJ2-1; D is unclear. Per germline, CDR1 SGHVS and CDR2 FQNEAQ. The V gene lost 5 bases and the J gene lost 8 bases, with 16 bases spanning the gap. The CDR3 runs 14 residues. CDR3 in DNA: TGTGCCAGCAGCAAGAACAGCATACCTGATGAGCAGTTCTTC. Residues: CASSKNSIPDEQFF.

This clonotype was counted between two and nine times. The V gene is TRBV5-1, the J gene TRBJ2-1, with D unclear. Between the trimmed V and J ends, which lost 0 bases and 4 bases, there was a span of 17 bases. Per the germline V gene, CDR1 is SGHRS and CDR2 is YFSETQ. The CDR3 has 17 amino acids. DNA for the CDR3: TGCGCCAGCAGCTTGGACCTGTCACGCGGCAGGTACAATGAGCAGTTCTTC. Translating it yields CASSLDLSRGRYNEQFF.

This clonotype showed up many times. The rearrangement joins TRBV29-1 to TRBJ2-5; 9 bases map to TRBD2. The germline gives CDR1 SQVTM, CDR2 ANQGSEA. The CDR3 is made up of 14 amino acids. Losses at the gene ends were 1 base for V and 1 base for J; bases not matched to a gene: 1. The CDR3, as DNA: TGCAGCGTTGAAGGCGGGGGGGCCCAAGAGACCCAGTACTTC. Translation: CSVEGGGAQETQYF.

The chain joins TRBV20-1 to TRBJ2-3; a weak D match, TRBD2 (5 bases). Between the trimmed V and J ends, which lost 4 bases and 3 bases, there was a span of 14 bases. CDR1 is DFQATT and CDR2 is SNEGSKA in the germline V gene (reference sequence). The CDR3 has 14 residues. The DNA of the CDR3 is TGCAGTGCTATGGGCGCGGGTACGACAGATACGCAGTATTTT. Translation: CSAMGAGTTDTQYF.

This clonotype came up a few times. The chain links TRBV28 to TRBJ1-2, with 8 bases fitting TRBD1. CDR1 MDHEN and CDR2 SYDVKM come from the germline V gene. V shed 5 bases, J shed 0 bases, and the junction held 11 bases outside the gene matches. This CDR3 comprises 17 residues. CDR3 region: CASSGSGQGFTNYGYTF. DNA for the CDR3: TGTGCCAGCAGTGGGTCAGGACAGGGTTTTACTAACTATGGCTACACCTTC.